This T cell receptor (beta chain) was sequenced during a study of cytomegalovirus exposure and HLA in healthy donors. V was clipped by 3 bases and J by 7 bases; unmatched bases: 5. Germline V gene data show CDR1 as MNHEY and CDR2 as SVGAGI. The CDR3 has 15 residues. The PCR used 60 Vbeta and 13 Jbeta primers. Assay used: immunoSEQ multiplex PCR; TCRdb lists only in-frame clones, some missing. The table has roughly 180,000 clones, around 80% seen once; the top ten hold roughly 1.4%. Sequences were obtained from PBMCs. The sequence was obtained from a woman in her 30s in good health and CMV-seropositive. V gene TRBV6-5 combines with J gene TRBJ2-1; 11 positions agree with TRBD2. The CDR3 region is CASSYMGLAVNEQFF. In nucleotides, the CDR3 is TGTGCCAGCAGTTATATGGGACTAGCGGTAAATGAGCAGTTCTTC.